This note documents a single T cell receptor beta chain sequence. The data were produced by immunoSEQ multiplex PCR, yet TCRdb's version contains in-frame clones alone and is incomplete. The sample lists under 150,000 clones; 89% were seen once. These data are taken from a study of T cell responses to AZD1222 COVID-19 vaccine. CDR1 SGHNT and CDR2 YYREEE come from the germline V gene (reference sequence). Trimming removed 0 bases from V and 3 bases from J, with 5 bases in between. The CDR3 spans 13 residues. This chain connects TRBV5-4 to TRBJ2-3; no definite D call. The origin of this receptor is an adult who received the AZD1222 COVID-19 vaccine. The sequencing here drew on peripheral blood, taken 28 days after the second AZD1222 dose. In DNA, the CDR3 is TGTGCCAGCAGCTTGGAGTATACAGATACGCAGTATTTT. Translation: CASSLEYTDTQYF.